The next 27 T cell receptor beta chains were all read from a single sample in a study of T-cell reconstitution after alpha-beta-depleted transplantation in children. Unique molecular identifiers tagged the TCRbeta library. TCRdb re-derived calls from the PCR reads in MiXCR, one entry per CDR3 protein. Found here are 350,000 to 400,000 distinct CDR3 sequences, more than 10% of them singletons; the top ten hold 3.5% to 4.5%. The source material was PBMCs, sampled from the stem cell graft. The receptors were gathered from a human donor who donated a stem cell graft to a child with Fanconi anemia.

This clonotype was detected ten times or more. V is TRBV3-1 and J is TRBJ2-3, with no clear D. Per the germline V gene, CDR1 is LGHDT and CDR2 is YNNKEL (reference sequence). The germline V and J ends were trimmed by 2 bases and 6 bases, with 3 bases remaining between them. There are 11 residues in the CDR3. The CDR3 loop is CASSQSDTQYF. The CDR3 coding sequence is TGTGCCAGCAGCCAATCGGATACGCAGTATTTT.

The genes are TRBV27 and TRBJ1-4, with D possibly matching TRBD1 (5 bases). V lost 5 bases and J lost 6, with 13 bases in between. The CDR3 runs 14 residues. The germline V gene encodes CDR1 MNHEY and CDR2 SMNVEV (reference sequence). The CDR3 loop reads CASSRGDGYEKLFF. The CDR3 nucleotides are TGTGCCAGCAGTCGAGGGGACGGTTATGAAAAACTGTTTTTT.

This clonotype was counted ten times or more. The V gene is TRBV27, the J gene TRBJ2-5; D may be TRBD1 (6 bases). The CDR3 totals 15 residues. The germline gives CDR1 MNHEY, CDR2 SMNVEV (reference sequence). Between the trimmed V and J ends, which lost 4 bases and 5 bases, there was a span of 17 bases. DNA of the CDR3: TGTGCCAGCAGTTCTCACCACGACAGGCTCGAGACCCAGTACTTC. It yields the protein CASSSHHDRLETQYF.

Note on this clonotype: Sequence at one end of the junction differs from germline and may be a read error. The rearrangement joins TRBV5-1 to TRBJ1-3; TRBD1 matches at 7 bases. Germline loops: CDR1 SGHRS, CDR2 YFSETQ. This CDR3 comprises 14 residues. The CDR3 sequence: CASSPRSGTDSCFF. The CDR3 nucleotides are TGCGCCAGCAGCCCAAGATCCGGGACAGACTCCTGTTTCTTT.

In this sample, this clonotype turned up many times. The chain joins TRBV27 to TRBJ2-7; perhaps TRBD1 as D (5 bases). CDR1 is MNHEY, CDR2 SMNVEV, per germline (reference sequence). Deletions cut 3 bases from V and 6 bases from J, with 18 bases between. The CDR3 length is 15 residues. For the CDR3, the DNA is TGTGCCAGCAGTTTCATCGGGCAGGGTGCTCGCGAGCAGTACTTC. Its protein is CASSFIGQGAREQYF.

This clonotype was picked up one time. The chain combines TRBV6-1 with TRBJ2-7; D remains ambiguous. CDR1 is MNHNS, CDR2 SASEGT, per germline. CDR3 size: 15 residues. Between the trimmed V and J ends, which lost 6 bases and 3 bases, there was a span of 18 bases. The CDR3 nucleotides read TGTGCCAGCAGCCCCCTGAGAGGTTTGGACTACGAGCAGTACTTC. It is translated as CASSPLRGLDYEQYF.

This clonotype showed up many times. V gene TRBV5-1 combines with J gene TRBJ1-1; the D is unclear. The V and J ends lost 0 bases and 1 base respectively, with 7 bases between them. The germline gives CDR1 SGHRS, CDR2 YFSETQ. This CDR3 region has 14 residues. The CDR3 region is CASSLDGENTEAFF. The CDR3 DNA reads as TGCGCCAGCAGCTTGGATGGGGAGAACACTGAAGCTTTCTTT.

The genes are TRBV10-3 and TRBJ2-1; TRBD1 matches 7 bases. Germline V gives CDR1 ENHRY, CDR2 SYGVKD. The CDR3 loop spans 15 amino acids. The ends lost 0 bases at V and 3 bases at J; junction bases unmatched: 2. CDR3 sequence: CAISESWDSYNEQFF. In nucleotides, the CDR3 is TGTGCCATCAGTGAGTCCTGGGACAGCTACAATGAGCAGTTCTTC.

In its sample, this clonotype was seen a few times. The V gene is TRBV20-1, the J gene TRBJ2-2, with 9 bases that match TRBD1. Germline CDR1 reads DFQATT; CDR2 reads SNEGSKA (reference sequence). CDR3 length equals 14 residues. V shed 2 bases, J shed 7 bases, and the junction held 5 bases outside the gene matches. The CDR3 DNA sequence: TGCAGTGCTAGATCACAGGGGGCGATCGGGGAGCTGTTTTTT. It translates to CSARSQGAIGELFF.

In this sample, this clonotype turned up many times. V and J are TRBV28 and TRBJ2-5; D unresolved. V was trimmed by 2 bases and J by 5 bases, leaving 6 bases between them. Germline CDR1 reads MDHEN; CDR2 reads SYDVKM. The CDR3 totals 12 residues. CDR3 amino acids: CASSLVEETQYF. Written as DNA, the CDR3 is TGTGCCAGCAGTTTAGTGGAGGAGACCCAGTACTTC.

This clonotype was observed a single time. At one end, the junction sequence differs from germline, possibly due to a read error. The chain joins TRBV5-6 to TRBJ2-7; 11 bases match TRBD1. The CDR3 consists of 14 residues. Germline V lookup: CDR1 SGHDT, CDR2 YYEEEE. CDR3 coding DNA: TGTGCCAGGAGCTTGACCGGGACAGGGGGTCAGCAGTACTTC. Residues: CARSLTGTGGQQYF. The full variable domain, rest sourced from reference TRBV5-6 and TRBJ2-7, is DAGVTQSPTHLIKTRGQQVTLRCSPKSGHDTVSWYQQALGQGPQFIFQYYEEEERQRGNFPDRFSGHQFPNYSSELNVNALLLGDSALYLCARSLTGTGGQQYFGPGTRLTVT.

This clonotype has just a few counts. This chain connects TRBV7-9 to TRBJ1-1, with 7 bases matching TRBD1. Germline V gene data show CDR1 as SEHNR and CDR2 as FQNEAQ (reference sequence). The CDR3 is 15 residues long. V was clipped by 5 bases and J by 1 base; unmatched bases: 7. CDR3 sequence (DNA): TGTGCCAGCAGCGCTCAAGGGGGCGGGAACACTGAAGCTTTCTTT. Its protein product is CASSAQGGGNTEAFF.

CDR3 DNA sequence: TGTGCCAGTTCCCAAATTCCGCTGGCGGACGACGAGCAGTACTTC. It yields the protein CASSQIPLADDEQYF. The chain links TRBV12-3 or TRBV12-4 to TRBJ2-7; D ambiguous. The CDR3 has 15 amino acids. Trimming removed 9 bases at V and 5 bases at J, with 23 bases between.

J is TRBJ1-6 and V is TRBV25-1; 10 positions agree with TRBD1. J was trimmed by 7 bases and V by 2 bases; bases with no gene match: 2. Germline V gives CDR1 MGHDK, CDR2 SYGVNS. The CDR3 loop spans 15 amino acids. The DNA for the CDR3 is TGTGCCAGCAGTGAACCGGGACAGGGGAATTCACCCCTCCACTTT. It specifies CASSEPGQGNSPLHF.

This CDR3 is CSASPGTGVNQPQHF. As DNA, the CDR3 is TGCAGTGCTAGTCCCGGGACAGGGGTCAATCAGCCCCAGCATTTT. This sequence joins TRBV20-1 and TRBJ1-5, with 10 bases identical to TRBD1. With V trimmed by 3 bases and J by 3 bases, 5 bases remained unmatched. The CDR3 runs 15 residues. CDR1 is DFQATT and CDR2 is SNEGSKA in the germline V gene (reference sequence).

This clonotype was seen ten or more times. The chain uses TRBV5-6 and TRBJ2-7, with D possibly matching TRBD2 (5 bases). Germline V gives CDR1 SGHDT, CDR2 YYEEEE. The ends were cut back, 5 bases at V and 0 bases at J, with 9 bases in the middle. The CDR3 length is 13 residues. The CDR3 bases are TGTGCCAGCAGTGTTGGAGGCTCCTACGAGCAGTACGTC. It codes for CASSVGGSYEQYV.

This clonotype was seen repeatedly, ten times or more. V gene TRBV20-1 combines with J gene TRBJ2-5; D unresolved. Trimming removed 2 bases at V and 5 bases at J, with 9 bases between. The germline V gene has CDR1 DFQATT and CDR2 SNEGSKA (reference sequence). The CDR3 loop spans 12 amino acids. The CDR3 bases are TGCAGTGCTAGATTCTTGGGTGAGACCCAGTACTTC. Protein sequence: CSARFLGETQYF.

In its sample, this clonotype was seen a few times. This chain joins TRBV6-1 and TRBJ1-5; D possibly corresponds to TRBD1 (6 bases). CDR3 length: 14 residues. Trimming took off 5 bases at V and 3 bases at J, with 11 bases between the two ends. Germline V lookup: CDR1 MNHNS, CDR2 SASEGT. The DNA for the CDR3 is TGTGCCAGCAGTAGACAGGTTTCCAATCAGCCCCAGCATTTT. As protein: CASSRQVSNQPQHF.

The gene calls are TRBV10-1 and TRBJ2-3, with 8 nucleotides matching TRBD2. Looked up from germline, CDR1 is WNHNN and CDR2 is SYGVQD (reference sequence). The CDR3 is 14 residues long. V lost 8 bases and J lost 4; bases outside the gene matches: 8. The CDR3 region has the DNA TGCGCCAGCGATAGCGGGGCCCCCCCAGATACGCAGTATTTT. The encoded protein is CASDSGAPPDTQYF.

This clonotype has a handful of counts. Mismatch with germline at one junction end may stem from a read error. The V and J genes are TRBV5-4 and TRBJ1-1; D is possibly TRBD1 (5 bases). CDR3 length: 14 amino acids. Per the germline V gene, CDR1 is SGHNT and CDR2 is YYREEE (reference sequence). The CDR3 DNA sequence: TGTGCCAGCAGCCCCGCTCGGCAGGGCACTGAAGTTTTCTTT. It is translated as CASSPARQGTEVFF.

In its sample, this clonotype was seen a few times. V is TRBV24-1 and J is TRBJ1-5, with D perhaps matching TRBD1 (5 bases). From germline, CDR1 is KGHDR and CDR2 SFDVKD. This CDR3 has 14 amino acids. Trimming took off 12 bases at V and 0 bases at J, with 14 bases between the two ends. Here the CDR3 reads CAVGGIGSNQPQHF. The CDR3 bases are TGTGCCGTCGGGGGAATCGGTAGCAATCAGCCCCAGCATTTT.

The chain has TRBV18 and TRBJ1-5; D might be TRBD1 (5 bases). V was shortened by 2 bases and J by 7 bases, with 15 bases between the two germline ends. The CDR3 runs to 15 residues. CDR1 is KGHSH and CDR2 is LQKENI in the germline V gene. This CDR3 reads CASSPVEQEEQPQHF. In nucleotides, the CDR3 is TGTGCCAGCTCACCAGTCGAACAGGAGGAACAGCCCCAGCATTTT.

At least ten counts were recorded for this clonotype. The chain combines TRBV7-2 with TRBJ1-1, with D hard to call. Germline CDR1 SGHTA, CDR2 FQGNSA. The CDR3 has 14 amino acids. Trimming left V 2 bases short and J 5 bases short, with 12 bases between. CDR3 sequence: CASSLLEGVTEAFF. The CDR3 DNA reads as TGTGCCAGCAGCTTATTGGAGGGTGTTACTGAAGCTTTCTTT.

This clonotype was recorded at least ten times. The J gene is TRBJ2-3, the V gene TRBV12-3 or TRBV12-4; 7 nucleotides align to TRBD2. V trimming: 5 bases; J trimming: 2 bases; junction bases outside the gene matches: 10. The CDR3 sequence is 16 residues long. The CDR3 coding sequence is TGTGCCAGCAGTCAACATCTAGCGGCCTACACAGATACGCAGTATTTT. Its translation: CASSQHLAAYTDTQYF.

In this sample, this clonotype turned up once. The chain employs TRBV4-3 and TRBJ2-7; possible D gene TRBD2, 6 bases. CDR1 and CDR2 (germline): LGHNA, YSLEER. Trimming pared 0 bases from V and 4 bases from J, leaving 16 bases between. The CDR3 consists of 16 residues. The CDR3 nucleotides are TGCGCCAGCAGCCAAGATAAGGGACTGACGGATTACGAGCAGTACTTC. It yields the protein CASSQDKGLTDYEQYF.

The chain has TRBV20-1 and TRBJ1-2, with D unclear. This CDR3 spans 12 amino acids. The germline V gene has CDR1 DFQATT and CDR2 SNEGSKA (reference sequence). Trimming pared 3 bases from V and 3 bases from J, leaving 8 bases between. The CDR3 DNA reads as TGCAGTGCTAGTGCTGGGGACTATGGCTACACCTTC. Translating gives CSASAGDYGYTF.

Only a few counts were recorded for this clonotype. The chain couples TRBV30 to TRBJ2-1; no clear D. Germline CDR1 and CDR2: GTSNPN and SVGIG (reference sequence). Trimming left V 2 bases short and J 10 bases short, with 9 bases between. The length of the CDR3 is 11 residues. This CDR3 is CAWSFPNEQFF. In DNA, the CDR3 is TGTGCCTGGAGTTTCCCCAACGAGCAGTTCTTC.